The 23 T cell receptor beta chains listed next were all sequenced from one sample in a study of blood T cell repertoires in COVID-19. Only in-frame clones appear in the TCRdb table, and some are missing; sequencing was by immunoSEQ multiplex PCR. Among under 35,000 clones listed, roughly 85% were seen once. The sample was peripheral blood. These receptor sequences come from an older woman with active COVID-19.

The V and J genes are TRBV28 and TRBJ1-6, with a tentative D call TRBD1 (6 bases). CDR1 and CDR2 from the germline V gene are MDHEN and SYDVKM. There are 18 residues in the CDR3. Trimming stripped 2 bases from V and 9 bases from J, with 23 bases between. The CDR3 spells CASSLGRRGSFFVSPLHF. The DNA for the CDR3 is TGTGCCAGCAGTTTAGGCCGCAGGGGCTCCTTCTTTGTTTCACCCCTCCACTTT.

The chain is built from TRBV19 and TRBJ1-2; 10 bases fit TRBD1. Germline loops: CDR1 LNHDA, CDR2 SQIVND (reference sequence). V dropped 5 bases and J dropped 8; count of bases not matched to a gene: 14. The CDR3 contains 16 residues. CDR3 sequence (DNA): TGTGCCAGTAGTGCGCGAAGATCCGGACAGGGGGTGGGCTACACCTTC. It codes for CASSARRSGQGVGYTF. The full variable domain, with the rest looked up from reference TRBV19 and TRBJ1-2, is DGGITQSPKYLFRKEGQNVTLSCEQNLNHDAMYWYRQDPGQGLRLIYYSQIVNDFQKGDIAEGYSVSREKKESFPLTVTSAQKNPTAFYLCASSARRSGQGVGYTFGSGTRLTVV.

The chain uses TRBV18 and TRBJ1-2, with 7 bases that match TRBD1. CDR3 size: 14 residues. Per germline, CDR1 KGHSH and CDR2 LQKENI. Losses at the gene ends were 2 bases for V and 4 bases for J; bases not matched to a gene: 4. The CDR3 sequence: CASSPGQALYGYTF. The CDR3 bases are TGTGCCAGCTCACCAGGACAGGCCCTCTATGGCTACACCTTC. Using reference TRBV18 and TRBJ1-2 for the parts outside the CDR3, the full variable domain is NAGVMQNPRHLVRRRGQEARLRCSPMKGHSHVYWYRQLPEEGLKFMVYLQKENIIDESGMPKERFSAEFPKEGPSILRIQQVVRGDSAAYFCASSPGQALYGYTFGSGTRLTVV.

CDR3 residues: CASSLLSAPLEQYF. CDR3 DNA: TGTGCCAGCAGCTTGCTTAGCGCCCCCTTAGAGCAGTACTTC. This sequence joins TRBV5-4 and TRBJ2-7, with D maybe TRBD2 (5 bases). Germline CDR1 is SGHNT and CDR2 is YYREEE (reference sequence). The length of the CDR3 is 14 residues. Trimming shortened V by 1 base and J by 7 bases, and 15 bases separated the two germline ends. Using reference TRBV5-4 and TRBJ2-7 for the parts outside the CDR3, the full variable domain is ETGVTQSPTHLIKTRGQQVTLRCSSQSGHNTVSWYQQALGQGPQFIFQYYREEENGRGNFPPRFSGLQFPNYSSELNVNALELDDSALYLCASSLLSAPLEQYFGPGTRLTVT.

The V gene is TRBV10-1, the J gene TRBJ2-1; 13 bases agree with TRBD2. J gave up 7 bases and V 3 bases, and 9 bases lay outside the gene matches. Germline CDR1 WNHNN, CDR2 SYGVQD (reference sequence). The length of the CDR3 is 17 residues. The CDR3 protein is CASSDPRTSGRGNEQFF. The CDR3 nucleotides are TGCGCCAGCAGTGACCCAAGGACTAGCGGGAGAGGGAATGAGCAGTTCTTC.

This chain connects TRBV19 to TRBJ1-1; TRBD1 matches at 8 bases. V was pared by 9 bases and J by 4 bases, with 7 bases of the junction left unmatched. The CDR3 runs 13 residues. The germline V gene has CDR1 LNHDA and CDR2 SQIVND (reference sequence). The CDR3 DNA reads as TGTGCCAGCGACAGGGGTTACGTCACTGAAGCTTTCTTT. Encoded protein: CASDRGYVTEAFF.

This chain's CDR3 is CASSPPTGYNEQFF. The DNA of the CDR3 is TGTGCCAGCTCACCACCGACAGGGTACAATGAGCAGTTCTTC. The rearrangement joins TRBV18 to TRBJ2-1, with TRBD1 matching 7 bases. Germline-derived CDR1 and CDR2 are KGHSH and LQKENI. CDR3 length: 14 amino acids. V was clipped by 0 bases and J by 4 bases; unmatched bases: 0.

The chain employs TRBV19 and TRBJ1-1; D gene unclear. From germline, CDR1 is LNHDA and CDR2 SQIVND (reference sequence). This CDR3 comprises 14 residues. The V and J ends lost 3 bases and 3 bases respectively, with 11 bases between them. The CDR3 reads CASSMADWDTEAFF. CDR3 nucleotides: TGTGCCAGTAGTATGGCCGACTGGGACACTGAAGCTTTCTTT.

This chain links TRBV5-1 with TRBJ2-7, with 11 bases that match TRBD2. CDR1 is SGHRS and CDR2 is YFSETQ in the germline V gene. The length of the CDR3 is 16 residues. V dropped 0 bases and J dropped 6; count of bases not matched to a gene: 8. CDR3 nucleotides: TGCGCCAGCAGCTTGGATACTAGCGGGAGAATTCGCGAGCAGTACTTC. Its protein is CASSLDTSGRIREQYF.

The CDR3 loop reads CSGADNEQFF. CDR3 sequence (DNA): TGCAGTGGAGCGGACAATGAGCAGTTCTTC. This chain joins TRBV20-1 and TRBJ2-1; tentatively, D is TRBD2 (5 bases). The ends were cut back, 7 bases at V and 5 bases at J, with 6 bases in the middle. The germline V gene encodes CDR1 DFQATT and CDR2 SNEGSKA (reference sequence). This CDR3 contains 10 residues.

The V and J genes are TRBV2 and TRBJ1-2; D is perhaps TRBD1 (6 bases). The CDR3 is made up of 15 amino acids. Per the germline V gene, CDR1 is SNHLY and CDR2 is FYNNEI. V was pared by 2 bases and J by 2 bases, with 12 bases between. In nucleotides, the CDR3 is TGTGCCAGCAGTGAATGGGGGGGGCAGAACTATGGCTACACCTTC. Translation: CASSEWGGQNYGYTF.

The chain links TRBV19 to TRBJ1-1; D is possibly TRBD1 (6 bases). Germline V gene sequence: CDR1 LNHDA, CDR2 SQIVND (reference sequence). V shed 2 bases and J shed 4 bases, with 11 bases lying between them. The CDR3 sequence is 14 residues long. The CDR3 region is CASSIRQGGTEAFF. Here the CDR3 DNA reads TGTGCCAGTAGTATACGACAAGGGGGCACTGAAGCTTTCTTT.

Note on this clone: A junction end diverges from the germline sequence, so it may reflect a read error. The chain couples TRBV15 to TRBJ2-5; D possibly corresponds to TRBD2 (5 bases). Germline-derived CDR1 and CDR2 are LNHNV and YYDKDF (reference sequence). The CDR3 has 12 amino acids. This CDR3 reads CATSMDRVKEDF. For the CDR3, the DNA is TGTGCCACCAGCATGGACCGGGTAAAGGAGGACTTC. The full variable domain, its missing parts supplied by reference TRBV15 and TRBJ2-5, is DAMVIQNPRYQVTQFGKPVTLSCSQTLNHNVMYWYQQKSSQAPKLLFHYYDKDFNNEADTPDNFQSRRPNTSFCFLDIRSPGLGDTAMYLCATSMDRVKEDFGPGTRLLVL.

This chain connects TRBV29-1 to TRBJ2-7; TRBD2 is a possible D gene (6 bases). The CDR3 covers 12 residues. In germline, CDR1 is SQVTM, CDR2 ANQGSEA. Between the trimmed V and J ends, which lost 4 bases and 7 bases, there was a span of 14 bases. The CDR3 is CSVVFGGREQYF. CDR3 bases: TGCAGCGTTGTTTTCGGAGGGCGGGAGCAGTACTTC.

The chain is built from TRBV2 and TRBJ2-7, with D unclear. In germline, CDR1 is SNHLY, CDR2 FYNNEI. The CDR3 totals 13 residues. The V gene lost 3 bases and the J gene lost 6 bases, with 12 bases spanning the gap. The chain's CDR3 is CASSDADPGEQYF. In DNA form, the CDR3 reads TGTGCCAGCAGTGATGCCGATCCCGGCGAGCAGTACTTC.

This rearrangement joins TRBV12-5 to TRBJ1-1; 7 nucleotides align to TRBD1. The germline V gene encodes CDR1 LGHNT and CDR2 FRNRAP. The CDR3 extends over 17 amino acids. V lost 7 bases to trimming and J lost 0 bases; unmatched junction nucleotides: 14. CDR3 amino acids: CASALITGAKMNTEAFF. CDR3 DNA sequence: TGTGCTAGTGCCTTAATCACAGGGGCCAAGATGAACACTGAAGCTTTCTTT.

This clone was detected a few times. Here the CDR3 reads CASSIADGDEQYF. The CDR3 nucleotides are TGTGCCAGTAGTATCGCTGACGGGGACGAGCAGTACTTC. The rearrangement links TRBV19 to TRBJ2-7; tentatively, D is TRBD2 (5 bases). The ends were cut back, 3 bases at V and 5 bases at J, with 11 bases in the middle. Germline CDR1 LNHDA, CDR2 SQIVND (reference sequence). The CDR3 has 13 residues.

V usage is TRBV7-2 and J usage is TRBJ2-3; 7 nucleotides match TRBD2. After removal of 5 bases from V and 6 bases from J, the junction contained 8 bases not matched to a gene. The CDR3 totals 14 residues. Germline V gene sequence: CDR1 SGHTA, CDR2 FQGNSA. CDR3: CASSLTSVSDTQYF. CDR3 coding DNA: TGTGCCAGCAGCCTAACTAGCGTTAGCGATACGCAGTATTTT.

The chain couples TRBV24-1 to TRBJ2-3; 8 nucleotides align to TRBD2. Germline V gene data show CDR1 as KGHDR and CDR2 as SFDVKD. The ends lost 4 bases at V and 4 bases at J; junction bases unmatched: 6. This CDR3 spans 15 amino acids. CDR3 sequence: CATSETRTSSDTQYF. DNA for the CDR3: TGTGCCACCAGTGAGACGCGGACTAGCTCAGATACGCAGTATTTT.

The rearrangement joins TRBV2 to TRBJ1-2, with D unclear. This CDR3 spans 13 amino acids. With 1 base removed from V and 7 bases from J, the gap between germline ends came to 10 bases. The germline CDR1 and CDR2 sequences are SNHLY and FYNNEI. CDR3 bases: TGTGCCAGCAGTGAAGGCCAGACTAGTGGCTACACCTTC. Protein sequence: CASSEGQTSGYTF.

The DNA for the CDR3 is TGTGCCAGCAGTTTAGGACTAGCGGGAGTCTCGAGTGAGCAGTTCTTC. Its translation is CASSLGLAGVSSEQFF. The J gene is TRBJ2-1, the V gene TRBV27, with 13 bases fitting TRBD2. The trim removed 2 bases at V and 9 bases at J, leaving 7 bases unmatched. Germline V gene data show CDR1 as MNHEY and CDR2 as SMNVEV (reference sequence). The CDR3 has 16 amino acids.

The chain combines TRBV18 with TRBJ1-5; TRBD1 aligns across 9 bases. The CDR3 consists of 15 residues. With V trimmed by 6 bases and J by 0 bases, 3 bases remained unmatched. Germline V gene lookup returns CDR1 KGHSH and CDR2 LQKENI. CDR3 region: CASSLGQGSNQPQHF. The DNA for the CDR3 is TGTGCCAGCTCGCTGGGACAGGGTAGCAATCAGCCCCAGCATTTT.

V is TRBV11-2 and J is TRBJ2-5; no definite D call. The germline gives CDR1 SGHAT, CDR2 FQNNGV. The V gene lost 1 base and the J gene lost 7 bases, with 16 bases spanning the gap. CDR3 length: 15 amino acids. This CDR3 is CASSLVAASVWTQYF. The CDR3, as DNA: TGTGCCAGCAGCTTAGTGGCAGCCAGCGTCTGGACCCAGTACTTC. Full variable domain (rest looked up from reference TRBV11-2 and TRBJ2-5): EAGVAQSPRYKIIEKRQSVAFWCNPISGHATLYWYQQILGQGPKLLIQFQNNGVVDDSQLPKDRFSAERLKGVDSTLKIQPAKLEDSAVYLCASSLVAASVWTQYFGPGTRLLVL.